These 8 T cell receptor beta chains were sequenced from one sample in a study of T cell responses to AZD1222 COVID-19 vaccine (TCRdb year 2021). The time point label corresponds to: about 28 days (+/-7) after the second vaccine dose. The library relied on the immunoSEQ multiplex PCR assay. TCRdb took this table from immuneACCESS and kept in-frame rearrangements with V and J called. Such tables lack part of the clones; where checked against another copy, unresolved V genes explain under half of the gap, and the rest is unexplained. This sample is represented by some 200,000 clones; roughly 92% of them were singletons. The ten largest clonotypes hold 1% of the sample. Sequencing used peripheral blood, obtained 28 days after the second AZD1222 dose. These TCRs come from an adult who received the AZD1222 COVID-19 vaccine.

J is TRBJ1-5 and V is TRBV27; D is possibly TRBD1 (5 bases). Germline-derived CDR1 and CDR2 are MNHEY and SMNVEV (reference sequence). The CDR3 is made up of 13 amino acids. V lost 7 bases and J 0 bases, leaving 7 bases between the germline ends. CDR3 bases: TGTGCCAGCAAGGGGTATAGCAATCAGCCCCAGCATTTT. Residues: CASKGYSNQPQHF.

The gene calls are TRBV12-5 and TRBJ1-3; D not certain. CDR1 and CDR2 from the germline V gene are LGHNT and FRNRAP. Trimming removed 7 bases at V and 5 bases at J, with 12 bases between. The length of the CDR3 is 13 residues. DNA of the CDR3: TGTGCTAGTGACACTGGGAACCGAAACACCATATATTTT. This sequence encodes CASDTGNRNTIYF. The complete variable domain, with remaining parts taken from reference TRBV12-5 and TRBJ1-3, reads DARVTQTPRHKVTEMGQEVTMRCQPILGHNTVFWYRQTMMQGLELLAYFRNRAPLDDSGMPKDRFSAEMPDATLATLKIQPSEPRDSAVYFCASDTGNRNTIYFGEGSWLTVV.

This chain uses TRBV27 with TRBJ1-4; possibly TRBD1 for D (5 bases). V lost 3 bases and J 8 bases, leaving 13 bases between the germline ends. This CDR3 is built from 14 residues. Germline values: CDR1 MNHEY, CDR2 SMNVEV (reference sequence). CDR3 region: CASSFGRAGEKLFF. The DNA of the CDR3 is TGTGCCAGCAGTTTCGGCAGGGCGGGCGAAAAACTGTTTTTT.

The chain has TRBV7-3 and TRBJ2-6; D unresolved. This CDR3 contains 13 residues. The V end lost 3 bases, the J end lost 2 bases, and 2 bases lay between the germline ends. Germline assignment: CDR1 SGHTA and CDR2 FQGTGA. Written as DNA, the CDR3 is TGTGCCAGCAGCTTGGCTGGGGCCAACGTCCTGACTTTC. As protein: CASSLAGANVLTF.

V usage is TRBV12-3 or TRBV12-4 and J usage is TRBJ1-2; D gene uncertain. The CDR3 sequence is 13 residues long. Trimming shortened V by 3 bases and J by 4 bases, and 9 bases separated the two germline ends. The CDR3 coding sequence is TGTGCCAGCAGTTTGGTAGGCAGCTATGGCTACACCTTC. It codes for CASSLVGSYGYTF.

V and J are TRBV6-6 and TRBJ1-2; D is unclear. CDR3 length: 13 residues. V lost 6 bases to trimming and J lost 14 bases, with 22 bases between them. CDR1 is MNHNY, CDR2 SVGAGI, per germline (reference sequence). In nucleotides, the CDR3 is TGTGCCAGCAGAGCTGCCGACACCACCCTTGAGACCTTC. Protein product: CASRAADTTLETF.

V gene TRBV12-3 or TRBV12-4 combines with J gene TRBJ2-1, with D possibly called TRBD1 or TRBD2 (5 bases each). The V and J ends lost 2 bases and 7 bases respectively, with 6 bases between them. The CDR3 totals 12 residues. This chain's CDR3 is CASSLWGNEQFF. The DNA of the CDR3 is TGTGCCAGCAGTTTATGGGGGAATGAGCAGTTCTTC.

This clone came up once. The chain links TRBV3-1 (or the pseudogene TRBV3-2) to TRBJ2-3; the D call may be TRBD1 or TRBD2 (5 bases each). CDR3 length: 14 residues. Germline lookup yields CDR1 LGHDT and CDR2 YNNKEL (reference sequence). Trimming removed 2 bases at V and 4 bases at J, with 10 bases between. The CDR3 region has the DNA TGTGCCAGCAGCCAATTTGAGGGGCCAGATACGCAGTATTTT. As protein: CASSQFEGPDTQYF.